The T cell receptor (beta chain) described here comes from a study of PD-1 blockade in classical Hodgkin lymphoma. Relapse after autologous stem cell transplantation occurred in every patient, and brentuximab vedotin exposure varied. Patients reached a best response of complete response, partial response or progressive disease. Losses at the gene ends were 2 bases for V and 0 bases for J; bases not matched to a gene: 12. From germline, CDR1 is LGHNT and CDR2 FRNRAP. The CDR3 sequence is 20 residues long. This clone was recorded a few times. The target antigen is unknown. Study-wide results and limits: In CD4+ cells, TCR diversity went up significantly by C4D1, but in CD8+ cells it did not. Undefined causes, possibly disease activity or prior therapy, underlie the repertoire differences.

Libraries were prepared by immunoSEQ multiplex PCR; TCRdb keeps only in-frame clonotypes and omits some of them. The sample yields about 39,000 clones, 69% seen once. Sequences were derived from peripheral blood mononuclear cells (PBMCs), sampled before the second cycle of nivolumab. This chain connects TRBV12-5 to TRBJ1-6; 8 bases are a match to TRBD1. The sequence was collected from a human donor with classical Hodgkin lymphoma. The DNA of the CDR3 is TGTGCTAGTGGTTTGTGGACAGGGAGCGAGAAAAGCTCCTATAATTCACCCCTCCACTTT. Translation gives CASGLWTGSEKSSYNSPLHF.